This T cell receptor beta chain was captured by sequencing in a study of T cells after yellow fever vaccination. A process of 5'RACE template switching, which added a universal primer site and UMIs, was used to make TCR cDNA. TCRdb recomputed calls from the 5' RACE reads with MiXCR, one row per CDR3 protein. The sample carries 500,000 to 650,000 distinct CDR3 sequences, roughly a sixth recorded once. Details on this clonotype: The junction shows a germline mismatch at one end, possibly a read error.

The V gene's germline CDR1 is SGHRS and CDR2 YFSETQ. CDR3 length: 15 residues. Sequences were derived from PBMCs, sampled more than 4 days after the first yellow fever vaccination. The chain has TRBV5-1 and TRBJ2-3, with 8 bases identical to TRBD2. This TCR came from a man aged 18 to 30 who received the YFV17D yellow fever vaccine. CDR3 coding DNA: TGCGCCAGCAGCCCCGGGGGGGGCGGGCGAGATACGCCGTATTTT. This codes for CASSPGGGGRDTPYF. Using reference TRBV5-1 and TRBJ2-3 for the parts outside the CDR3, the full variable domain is KAGVTQTPRYLIKTRGQQVTLSCSPISGHRSVSWYQQTPGQGLQFLFEYFSETQRNKGNFPGRFSGRQFSNSRSEMNVSTLELGDSALYLCASSPGGGGRDTPYFGPGTRLTVL.